These 27 T cell receptor beta chains were sequenced from one sample in a study of blood T cell repertoires in COVID-19. Clones were sequenced by immunoSEQ multiplex PCR, and TCRdb holds only the in-frame ones, with some missing. The sample lists roughly 75,000 clones; approximately 85% were seen once. Sequenced: peripheral blood. These receptors were collected from a man aged 45-65 years with COVID-19, enrolled during active disease.

This clone was detected only a few times. The genes are TRBV5-1 and TRBJ2-1, with 7 bases lining up with TRBD2. V was clipped by 4 bases and J by 8 bases; unmatched bases: 12. The CDR3 totals 15 residues. Germline loops: CDR1 SGHRS, CDR2 YFSETQ. CDR3 in amino acids: CASSARRGEFDEQFF. CDR3 bases: TGCGCCAGCAGCGCCCGACGGGGGGAATTCGATGAGCAGTTCTTC.

This sequence joins TRBV6-5 and TRBJ1-6; D not resolved. This CDR3 contains 15 residues. V was clipped by 5 bases and J by 7 bases, with 15 bases between them. Germline loops: CDR1 MNHEY, CDR2 SVGAGI. Here the CDR3 reads CASSREGIGNSPLHF. The CDR3 bases are TGTGCCAGCAGTCGGGAAGGGATCGGAAATTCACCCCTCCACTTT.

This chain joins TRBV6-2 or TRBV6-3 and TRBJ1-1; 7 nucleotides agree with TRBD1. The germline V gene encodes CDR1 MNHEY and CDR2 SVGEGT. The CDR3 is 14 amino acids. V lost 2 bases, J lost 4 bases, and 4 bases stayed unmatched. The DNA for the CDR3 is TGTGCCAGCAGTTACCTATCAGGGGGCACTGAAGCTTTCTTT. Its protein product is CASSYLSGGTEAFF.

This sequence joins TRBV30 and TRBJ1-1; 8 nucleotides line up with TRBD1. Trimming at V came to 3 bases and at J to 0 bases, leaving 12 bases not matched to a gene. The CDR3 loop spans 17 amino acids. Germline CDR1 GTSNPN, CDR2 SVGIG (reference sequence). CDR3 protein: CAWRVTDRVPMNTEAFF. The CDR3 DNA is TGTGCCTGGAGAGTTACGGACAGGGTCCCAATGAACACTGAAGCTTTCTTT.

J is TRBJ1-5 and V is TRBV28; D remains ambiguous. This CDR3 region has 16 residues. V dropped 4 bases and J dropped 7 bases, with 20 bases sitting between them. The germline CDR1 and CDR2 sequences are MDHEN and SYDVKM. The CDR3 protein is CASSSETLADRQPQHF. The CDR3 coding sequence is TGTGCCAGCAGTTCAGAGACCCTAGCAGACCGACAGCCCCAGCATTTT.

This sequence joins TRBV14 and TRBJ1-1, with TRBD1 as a possible D gene (5 bases). The V gene lost 1 base and the J gene lost 6 bases, with 18 bases spanning the gap. CDR1 is SGHDN, CDR2 FVKESK, per germline. The CDR3 runs to 16 residues. The CDR3 DNA reads as TGTGCCAGCAGCCAAGCTGATCCAGGGAGGCTCGCTGAAGCTTTCTTT. It is translated as CASSQADPGRLAEAFF.

The chain joins TRBV2 to TRBJ1-6, with D possibly TRBD1 on 6 matching bases. Trimming took off 5 bases at V and 8 bases at J, with 13 bases between the two ends. This CDR3 region has 14 residues. Germline V gene sequence: CDR1 SNHLY, CDR2 FYNNEI. The CDR3 reads CASSFRGRDSPLHF. CDR3 DNA sequence: TGTGCCAGCAGTTTCAGGGGCCGGGATTCACCCCTCCACTTT.

The chain employs TRBV6-4 and TRBJ1-2; a possible D gene is TRBD1 (5 bases). This CDR3 contains 14 residues. Germline CDR1 MRHNA, CDR2 SNTAGT. V lost 2 bases to trimming and J lost 7 bases, with 14 bases between them. DNA of the CDR3: TGTGCCAGCAGTGACGACAGAGAATCTAGTGGCTACACCTTC. Translation gives CASSDDRESSGYTF.

This clone was detected only a few times. This chain uses TRBV28 with TRBJ2-5; 11 nucleotides align to TRBD2. Trimming removed 6 bases from V and 3 bases from J; junction bases left unmatched: 3. The CDR3 spans 14 residues. Germline-derived CDR1 and CDR2 are MDHEN and SYDVKM. The CDR3 spells CASSQGLAEETQYF. CDR3 coding DNA: TGTGCCAGCAGCCAGGGACTAGCGGAAGAGACCCAGTACTTC.

This clone was detected a few times. The chain uses TRBV28 and TRBJ1-1, with TRBD1 matching over 7 bases. Germline-derived CDR1 and CDR2 are MDHEN and SYDVKM. After removal of 5 bases from V and 1 base from J, the junction contained 7 bases not matched to a gene. The CDR3 totals 15 residues. Here the CDR3 reads CASSPWTGANTEAFF. DNA of the CDR3: TGTGCCAGCAGTCCATGGACAGGCGCGAACACTGAAGCTTTCTTT.

The chain joins TRBV28 to TRBJ1-1, with 7 bases fitting TRBD1. The V gene end was trimmed by 5 bases and the J gene end by 11 bases; junction bases not matched to a gene: 14. Per the germline V gene, CDR1 is MDHEN and CDR2 is SYDVKM. The CDR3 contains 14 residues. CDR3 protein: CASSPSDRVIFAFF. The DNA for the CDR3 is TGTGCCAGCAGTCCTTCAGACAGGGTGATCTTCGCTTTCTTT.

This chain uses TRBV2 with TRBJ1-2; D remains ambiguous. The V and J ends lost 4 bases and 4 bases respectively, with 7 bases between them. Germline assignment: CDR1 SNHLY and CDR2 FYNNEI. The CDR3 is 12 residues long. CDR3 sequence reads: CASSGAGYGYTF. CDR3 coding DNA: TGTGCCAGCAGTGGTGCCGGCTATGGCTACACCTTC.

The rearrangement joins TRBV3-1 (or the pseudogene TRBV3-2) to TRBJ2-5, with D perhaps TRBD1 (7 bases). Germline V gene data show CDR1 as LGHDT and CDR2 as YNNKEL (reference sequence). Deletions cut 6 bases from V and 5 bases from J, with 16 bases between. The CDR3 loop spans 14 amino acids. CDR3 coding DNA: TGTGCCAGCAGTCAGACAGGGAGGAGGGAGACCCAGTACTTC. Its translation is CASSQTGRRETQYF.

The chain is built from TRBV6-2 or TRBV6-3 and TRBJ2-2, with TRBD2 matching over 9 bases. V shed 6 bases and J 0 bases; nucleotides not matched to a gene: 2. Germline V gene lookup returns CDR1 MNHEY and CDR2 SVGEGT. This CDR3 spans 15 amino acids. The chain's CDR3 is CASRPSGANTGELFF. CDR3 sequence (DNA): TGTGCCAGCAGACCTAGCGGGGCGAACACCGGGGAGCTGTTTTTT.

This rearrangement joins TRBV30 to TRBJ1-1, with D maybe TRBD1 (5 bases). CDR3 length: 13 residues. Germline V gene sequence: CDR1 GTSNPN, CDR2 SVGIG (reference sequence). The V end lost 7 bases, the J end lost 5 bases, and 17 bases lay between the germline ends. DNA of the CDR3: TGTGCCTACGAGGGGCGGGGGAAAACTGAAGCTTTCTTT. Its translation: CAYEGRGKTEAFF.

CDR3 nucleotide sequence: TGTGCCACCAGCGGACGACAGTATCAGGCGCGGACTGAAGCTTTCTTT. Protein product: CATSGRQYQARTEAFF. The rearrangement uses TRBV15 and TRBJ1-1, with D tentatively TRBD1 (5 bases). V shed 5 bases and J shed 5 bases, with 21 bases lying between them. Germline-derived CDR1 and CDR2 are LNHNV and YYDKDF (reference sequence). The CDR3 extends over 16 amino acids.

This clone has just a few counts. This chain links TRBV30 with TRBJ1-5, with no clear D. CDR1 and CDR2 (germline): GTSNPN, SVGIG (reference sequence). The CDR3 runs to 14 residues. V was trimmed by 4 bases and J by 2 bases, leaving 12 bases between them. The CDR3 sequence: CAWTSRWGNQPQHF. The CDR3 nucleotides are TGTGCCTGGACGAGCAGGTGGGGCAATCAGCCCCAGCATTTT.

This chain joins TRBV30 and TRBJ2-3; 11 positions match TRBD2. CDR3 length: 19 amino acids. The ends lost 4 bases at V and 1 base at J; junction bases unmatched: 16. The germline gives CDR1 GTSNPN, CDR2 SVGIG (reference sequence). CDR3 amino acids: CAWMSFLAGGPFRTDTQYF. The CDR3 region has the DNA TGTGCCTGGATGAGTTTCCTAGCGGGAGGCCCTTTTCGCACAGATACGCAGTATTTT.

The chain uses TRBV7-3 and TRBJ2-3; TRBD2 aligns across 7 bases. This CDR3 contains 14 residues. CDR1 SGHTA and CDR2 FQGTGA come from the germline V gene. Trimming took 5 bases from V and 7 from J; bases not matched to a gene: 9. The CDR3 DNA follows: TGTGCCAGCAGCCAAGGCGGGAGTAAGAATACGCAGTATTTT. Encoded protein: CASSQGGSKNTQYF.

This sequence joins TRBV3-1 (or the pseudogene TRBV3-2) and TRBJ2-3, with D maybe TRBD2 (5 bases). Germline CDR1 LGHDT, CDR2 YNNKEL (reference sequence). Between the trimmed V and J ends, which lost 4 bases and 0 bases, there was a span of 11 bases. This CDR3 is 15 amino acids long. The CDR3 DNA sequence: TGTGCCAGCAGCCTCGGGGTTTCTAGCACAGATACGCAGTATTTT. Protein: CASSLGVSSTDTQYF.

This chain joins TRBV2 and TRBJ1-2, with D maybe TRBD1 (5 bases). Looked up from germline, CDR1 is SNHLY and CDR2 is FYNNEI. The CDR3 is 13 residues long. Deletions cut 7 bases from V and 0 bases from J, with 9 bases between. CDR3 region: CASTGGANYGYTF. CDR3 DNA sequence: TGTGCCAGCACGGGGGGAGCTAACTATGGCTACACCTTC.

This chain uses TRBV19 with TRBJ1-5; D uncertain. Germline CDR1 is LNHDA and CDR2 is SQIVND (reference sequence). V dropped 9 bases and J dropped 0 bases, with 6 bases sitting between them. The CDR3 is 12 residues long. In DNA, the CDR3 is TGTGCCAGCTCGTATAGCAATCAGCCCCAGCATTTT. Amino acids: CASSYSNQPQHF.

This clone showed up just a few times. V gene TRBV11-3 combines with J gene TRBJ1-5; 7 positions agree with TRBD1. Germline V gives CDR1 SGHNT, CDR2 YENEEA. Trimming at V came to 5 bases and at J to 2 bases, leaving 6 bases not matched to a gene. The CDR3 loop spans 15 amino acids. The CDR3 nucleotides read TGTGCCAGCAGCCCGCAGGGGGGCCGCAATCAGCCCCAGCATTTT. Protein: CASSPQGGRNQPQHF.

This clone has a single count. The V call is TRBV10-3, the J call TRBJ1-6; 8 bases agree with TRBD1. Germline trimming cut 0 bases from V and 8 bases from J; bases unmatched to any gene: 6. This CDR3 has 16 amino acids. The germline V gene has CDR1 ENHRY and CDR2 SYGVKD. CDR3 residues: CAISESIGQGDSPLHF. The CDR3 bases are TGTGCCATCAGTGAGTCAATAGGACAGGGTGATTCACCCCTCCACTTT.

This sequence joins TRBV19 and TRBJ1-2; D is ambiguous. V was shortened by 7 bases and J by 3 bases, with 15 bases between the two germline ends. CDR1 and CDR2 (germline): LNHDA, SQIVND (reference sequence). The CDR3 contains 14 residues. The CDR3 DNA reads as TGTGCCAGTACCCCCCGCGGGAAGGACTATGGCTACACCTTC. Translated: CASTPRGKDYGYTF.

V is TRBV5-4 and J is TRBJ2-1; tentative D call: TRBD2 (6 bases). The V and J ends lost 3 bases and 7 bases respectively, with 20 bases between them. There are 16 residues in the CDR3. CDR1 is SGHNT, CDR2 YYREEE, per germline (reference sequence). CDR3 region: CASSSEGRGRGNEQFF. In DNA, the CDR3 is TGTGCCAGCAGCTCGGAGGGACGGGGAAGGGGAAATGAGCAGTTCTTC.

The J gene is TRBJ2-7, the V gene TRBV18, with D tentatively TRBD1 (6 bases). CDR1 KGHSH and CDR2 LQKENI come from the germline V gene. The CDR3 sequence is 13 residues long. V was shortened by 2 bases and J by 6 bases, with 11 bases between the two germline ends. The CDR3 DNA is TGTGCCAGCTCACCAGAGGACAGTTTCGAGCAGTACTTC. Translated, it gives CASSPEDSFEQYF.